Sequencing of this TCR beta chain was carried out in a study of T cell changes during pregnancy in multiple sclerosis. Clones were sequenced by immunoSEQ multiplex PCR, and TCRdb holds only the in-frame ones, with some missing. The table has tens of thousands of clones, roughly nine tenths seen once. The clonotype was recovered from a female donor with multiple sclerosis, enrolled in a pregnancy study. This material consisted of CD8+ T cells from peripheral blood mononuclear cells, taken before pregnancy.

The CDR3 loop reads CASRGVGYSYEQYF. In DNA, the CDR3 is TGTGCCAGCAGGGGAGTCGGTTACTCCTACGAGCAGTACTTC. The rearrangement joins TRBV7-9 to TRBJ2-7, with D possibly being TRBD2 (5 bases). This CDR3 region has 14 residues. V lost 6 bases and J 0 bases, leaving 12 bases between the germline ends. Germline CDR1 is SEHNR and CDR2 is FQNEAQ (reference sequence).